A single sample is the source of the 23 T cell receptor beta chains below, sequenced in a study of T cells in Graves' hyperthyroidism and ophthalmopathy. The CDR3 regions of TCR beta were amplified from RNA transcripts. An initial round of RT-PCR targeting the TCR CDR3 relied on the HTBI primer set. TCRdb redid the calling of the multiplex PCR reads with MiXCR, one entry per CDR3 protein. The data contain 300,000 to 400,000 distinct CDR3 sequences, over 20% of them singletons. The sample taken for sequencing was blood. All receptors derive from a woman in her forties or fifties with Graves' hyperthyroidism.

This clonotype was seen repeatedly, ten times or more. This chain joins TRBV11-2 and TRBJ1-5; TRBD1 is a possible D gene (6 bases). The CDR3 runs to 13 residues. The germline gives CDR1 SGHAT, CDR2 FQNNGV. Trimming stripped 1 base from V and 11 bases from J, with 12 bases between. CDR3 in DNA: TGTGCCAGCAGCTTAGGGCGGGGACAAGCCCAGCATTTT. Translation: CASSLGRGQAQHF.

There are many counts of this clonotype. The chain combines TRBV7-9 with TRBJ2-3; no reliable D call. V gave up 5 bases and J gave up 2 bases, with 11 bases separating them. CDR3 length equals 14 residues. Germline CDR1 SEHNR, CDR2 FQNEAQ (reference sequence). DNA of the CDR3: TGTGCCAGCAGCACCGGACGCTACACAGATACGCAGTATTTT. The encoded protein is CASSTGRYTDTQYF.

With respect to this clonotype: The junction departs from the called germline gene at one end, perhaps through a read error. V and J are TRBV7-9 and TRBJ2-3, with 9 bases identical to TRBD2. Germline CDR1 and CDR2: SEHNR and FQNEAQ (reference sequence). The CDR3 runs 15 residues. The CDR3 reads CASSLGASGTDTQYF. Written as DNA, the CDR3 is TGCGCCAGCAGCTTAGGGGCTAGCGGGACCGATACGCAGTATTTT.

This clonotype was counted a single time. The V gene is TRBV7-9, the J gene TRBJ2-3; D is possibly TRBD2 (8 bases). V was pared by 4 bases and J by 3 bases, with 23 bases between. Germline CDR1 SEHNR, CDR2 FQNEAQ (reference sequence). This CDR3 region has 18 residues. In DNA, the CDR3 is TGTGCCAGCAGCTCGAAGGGGAGACTAGCGACAGGGACAGATACGCAGTATTTT. This sequence encodes CASSSKGRLATGTDTQYF.

This clonotype was observed many times. V is TRBV12-3 or TRBV12-4 and J is TRBJ1-2, with 7 bases matching TRBD1. Trimming removed 8 bases from V and 2 bases from J; junction bases left unmatched: 8. The CDR3 has 14 residues. This chain's CDR3 is CASLMTGTNYGYTF. The CDR3 DNA reads TGTGCCAGCCTCATGACAGGGACCAACTATGGCTACACCTTC.

The chain employs TRBV10-3 and TRBJ2-7; D might be TRBD1 or TRBD2, each matching 5 bases. V lost 8 bases, J lost 0 bases, and 14 bases lay in between. This CDR3 has 14 amino acids. The V gene's germline CDR1 is ENHRY and CDR2 SYGVKD. Here the CDR3 DNA reads TGTGCCATCGCCGGGGCTATTAACTCCTACGAGCAGTACTTC. It specifies CAIAGAINSYEQYF.

This chain links TRBV4-1 with TRBJ1-5; maybe TRBD1 (5 bases). Deletions cut 1 base from V and 2 bases from J, with 12 bases between. Looked up from germline, CDR1 is MGHRA and CDR2 is YSYEKL. CDR3 size: 16 residues. The CDR3 here is CASSQAGPAGNQPQHF. For the CDR3, the DNA is TGCGCCAGCAGCCAAGCAGGGCCAGCTGGCAATCAGCCCCAGCATTTT.

The rearrangement links TRBV7-8 to TRBJ1-1, with D possibly TRBD1 on 5 matching bases. The CDR3 has 16 residues. CDR1 and CDR2 from the germline V gene are SGHVS and FQNEAQ. V lost 4 bases, J lost 0 bases, and 15 bases lay in between. The CDR3 reads CASSSGTLKLNTEAFF. The CDR3, as DNA: TGTGCCAGCAGCTCTGGGACCCTGAAGCTGAACACTGAAGCTTTCTTT.

This clonotype appeared many times. The chain employs TRBV30 and TRBJ2-2; D not certain. Germline V gene data show CDR1 as GTSNPN and CDR2 as SVGIG (reference sequence). The CDR3 covers 13 residues. Trimming removed 0 bases from V and 6 bases from J, with 8 bases in between. This CDR3 reads CAWSVGSPGELFF. The DNA for the CDR3 is TGTGCCTGGAGTGTAGGTAGCCCCGGGGAGCTGTTTTTT.

V and J are TRBV14 and TRBJ1-2; TRBD1 aligns across 9 bases. Looked up from germline, CDR1 is SGHDN and CDR2 is FVKESK. The CDR3 runs to 16 residues. J was trimmed by 8 bases and V by 5 bases; bases with no gene match: 15. CDR3 sequence: CASSTGTGRLDSGYTF. The CDR3 nucleotides read TGTGCCAGCAGCACCGGGACAGGGAGACTTGATTCGGGCTACACCTTC.

Remarks on this clonotype: This may stem from a read error, because a much larger clone lies one nucleotide away. This rearrangement joins TRBV28 to TRBJ2-6, with D unresolved. CDR3 length: 12 residues. The ends were cut back, 8 bases at V and 2 bases at J, with 4 bases in the middle. CDR1 is MDHEN, CDR2 SYDVKM, per germline. DNA for the CDR3: TGTGCCAGCGACCCTGGGGCCAACGTCCTGACTTTC. This sequence encodes CASDPGANVLTF.

This clonotype came up many times. The chain links TRBV11-3 to TRBJ2-1, with no clear D. CDR3 size: 15 residues. Per germline, CDR1 SGHNT and CDR2 YENEEA. Trimming removed 1 base from V and 9 bases from J, with 16 bases in between. CDR3 region: CASSLAAGQNSEQFF. CDR3 in DNA: TGTGCCAGCAGCTTAGCGGCAGGTCAAAATAGTGAGCAGTTCTTC.

This clonotype came up many times. The chain combines TRBV12-3 or TRBV12-4 with TRBJ2-1; no firm D call. The CDR3 has 13 amino acids. Trimming stripped 7 bases from V and 10 bases from J, with 17 bases between. In DNA, the CDR3 is TGTGCCAGCACCAATAATCAGGTGGGAGAGCAGTTCTTC. As protein: CASTNNQVGEQFF.

This clonotype was observed many times. V gene TRBV6-1 combines with J gene TRBJ2-5, with TRBD2 matching over 14 bases. The CDR3 runs to 19 residues. Unmatched junction bases numbered 18, after V lost 7 bases and J lost 5 bases. The germline V gene has CDR1 MNHNS and CDR2 SASEGT. In DNA, the CDR3 is TGTGCCAGCACCCCCGGGACTAGCGGGAGCCCTCTCCCGAGGGAGACCCAGTACTTC. It codes for CASTPGTSGSPLPRETQYF.

This clonotype was recorded a few times. The CDR3, as DNA: TGTGCCAGTACTACCAATGGGGTTTTGAACACTGAAGCTTTCTTT. Protein sequence: CASTTNGVLNTEAFF. The chain is built from TRBV19 and TRBJ1-1; D remains unclear. Trimming removed 7 bases at V and 0 bases at J, with 15 bases between. The germline gives CDR1 LNHDA, CDR2 SQIVND (reference sequence). The CDR3 contains 15 residues.

The chain combines TRBV7-9 with TRBJ2-5; 10 bases map to TRBD2. The trim removed 7 bases at V and 4 bases at J, leaving 9 bases unmatched. This CDR3 region has 15 residues. The germline gives CDR1 SEHNR, CDR2 FQNEAQ (reference sequence). Here the CDR3 DNA reads TGTGCCAGCACCAACCCTAGCGGGGGTGGAGAGACCCAGTACTTC. Amino acid sequence: CASTNPSGGGETQYF.

This clonotype has at least ten counts. V gene TRBV2 combines with J gene TRBJ2-1; the match to TRBD1 covers 8 bases. J lost 7 bases, V lost 7 bases, and 3 bases had no gene match. The germline V gene encodes CDR1 SNHLY and CDR2 FYNNEI. The CDR3 consists of 12 residues. CDR3 protein: CASTQGANEQFF. The CDR3 DNA sequence: TGTGCCAGCACCCAGGGGGCTAATGAGCAGTTCTTC.

The chain combines TRBV20-1 with TRBJ2-7; the match to TRBD2 covers 14 bases. Germline lookup yields CDR1 DFQATT and CDR2 SNEGSKA (reference sequence). This CDR3 comprises 15 residues. V lost 2 bases to trimming and J lost 3 bases; unmatched junction nucleotides: 3. CDR3 bases: TGCAGTGCTAGATCCGGGACTAGCGGGAGCTACGAGCAGTACTTC. Translation gives CSARSGTSGSYEQYF.

This clonotype was recorded a few times. The gene calls are TRBV24-1 and TRBJ2-1; TRBD1 is a possible D gene (6 bases). The CDR3 runs 13 residues. Germline V gives CDR1 KGHDR, CDR2 SFDVKD. Trimming left V 9 bases short and J 2 bases short, with 10 bases between. DNA of the CDR3: TGTGCCACCGCAGGGGCCCCCTACAATGAGCAGTTCTTC. Its protein product is CATAGAPYNEQFF.

This clonotype occurred many times. V usage is TRBV20-1 and J usage is TRBJ2-1, with D possibly called TRBD1 or TRBD2 (6 bases each). This CDR3 is built from 13 residues. Trimming cost V 3 bases and J 3 bases, with 9 bases left between them. Germline lookup yields CDR1 DFQATT and CDR2 SNEGSKA (reference sequence). The CDR3 nucleotides read TGCAGTGCTAGGGGGGGCAGCTACAATGAGCAGTTCTTC. Translation: CSARGGSYNEQFF.

The rearrangement joins TRBV5-6 to TRBJ2-5; 8 bases fit TRBD1. The trim removed 0 bases at V and 5 bases at J, leaving 9 bases unmatched. From germline, CDR1 is SGHDT and CDR2 YYEEEE. The CDR3 has 16 amino acids. The CDR3, as DNA: TGTGCCAGCAGCTTGGGGGTCAGGGGGCGACCGGAGACCCAGTACTTC. Residues: CASSLGVRGRPETQYF.

This clonotype was observed a handful of times. The chain couples TRBV5-4 to TRBJ2-3; D possibly uses TRBD1 or TRBD2 (7 bases each). The V gene's germline CDR1 is SGHNT and CDR2 YYREEE (reference sequence). This CDR3 comprises 16 residues. Trimming cost V 4 bases and J 6 bases, with 21 bases left between them. CDR3 amino acids: CASSPGLAEGADTQYF. CDR3 bases: TGTGCCAGCAGCCCTGGGCTAGCGGAGGGGGCGGATACGCAGTATTTT.

This clonotype appeared a few times. This may be a read error: a much more frequent sequence differs by one nucleotide. This rearrangement joins TRBV11-3 to TRBJ2-5; 10 bases match TRBD2. The V segment lost 2 bases and the J segment 4 bases; nucleotides outside the gene matches: 7. Looked up from germline, CDR1 is SGHNT and CDR2 is YENEEA. The CDR3 is 16 residues long. Written as DNA, the CDR3 is TGTGCCAGCAGCTTAATAGAAGCGGGAGGGAGAGAGACCCAGTACTTC. As protein: CASSLIEAGGRETQYF.